This is a list of T cell receptor beta chains from one sample in a study of cytomegalovirus exposure and HLA in healthy donors. TCRdb's table, derived via immunoSEQ multiplex PCR, lists solely in-frame clones and lacks some. Counted here are approximately 170,000 clones, roughly 80% occurring once; the ten biggest clones make up 2% to 3%. Sample: PBMCs. The receptors were sampled from a male donor in good health and CMV-seronegative. Each CDR3 is given with its conserved first and last residue. The order of the fields is V gene, D gene, J gene, clone size, CDR3 DNA, CDR3 protein. The D gene is left open where the match is weak. The size of a clone is reported for some rows only, either as once, few or many, or as a class for expanded clones.

TRBV27	.	TRBJ1-6	.	TGTGCCAGCAGTTTATTCAGAAACAATTCACCCCTCCACTTT	CASSLFRNNSPLHF
TRBV5-8	.	TRBJ2-1	.	TGTGCCAGCAGCACTTACATTGGACAATCCTACAATGAGCAGTTCTTC	CASSTYIGQSYNEQFF
TRBV5-4	.	TRBJ2-7	.	TGTGCCAGCAGCCTGAGGAAGACGCACTACGAGCAGTACTTC	CASSLRKTHYEQYF
TRBV19	TRBD1	TRBJ1-2	.	TGTGCCAGTAGTGAGACAGGGGGTTATGGCTACACCTTC	CASSETGGYGYTF
TRBV29-1	TRBD2	TRBJ2-3	.	TGCAGCGTTGTCTCGGGGGGGAACACAGATACGCAGTATTTT	CSVVSGGNTDTQYF
TRBV6-1	.	TRBJ1-1	.	TGTGCCAGCATAGAAAGGGGCAGGAACACTGAAGCTTTCTTT	CASIERGRNTEAFF
TRBV5-1	TRBD1	TRBJ2-3	.	TGCGCCAGCAGCCTCGGACAGGGTTCCACAGATACGCAGTATTTT	CASSLGQGSTDTQYF
TRBV6-5	TRBD1	TRBJ2-7	once	TGTGCCAGCAGTTGGGGACAGGGGAACGGCGAGCAGTACTTC	CASSWGQGNGEQYF
TRBV6-5	TRBD2	TRBJ2-7	.	TGTGCCAGCATCCCCGCCCGGGGGGGCTCCTACGAGCAGTACTTC	CASIPARGGSYEQYF
TRBV27	TRBD2	TRBJ2-7	.	TGTGCCAGCAGTTCCGGACTAGCGTCCTACGAGCAGTACTTC	CASSSGLASYEQYF
TRBV9	.	TRBJ1-1	.	TGTGCCAGCAGCGTAGTGGCAGGGGAGGGAACTGAAGCTTTCTTT	CASSVVAGEGTEAFF
TRBV6-1	.	TRBJ1-6	few	TGTGCCAGCAGTGAAGCGTACAGTCCCCACACCTATAATTCACCCCTCCACTTT	CASSEAYSPHTYNSPLHF
TRBV7-2	TRBD1	TRBJ1-1	.	TGTGCCAGCAGCTTTGGGGACAGGGTCGGCGAAGCTTTCTTT	CASSFGDRVGEAFF
TRBV6-6	.	TRBJ2-5	.	TGTGCCAGCAGTTACCCAAGACAGGGAGGCCAAGAGACCCAGTACTTC	CASSYPRQGGQETQYF
TRBV29-1	.	TRBJ2-3	.	TGCAGCGTTGGAGGGAGCACAGATACGCAGTATTTT	CSVGGSTDTQYF
TRBV6-5	TRBD2	TRBJ2-5	.	TGTGCCAGCAGTTTCGATAGCGGGGGGGCCCAAGAGACCCAGTACTTC	CASSFDSGGAQETQYF
TRBV28	.	TRBJ2-2	.	TGTGCCAGCAGTGTCGGGTCCGGGGAGCTGTTTTTT	CASSVGSGELFF